This note documents a single TCR beta chain sequence. The antigen is unknown. Trimming left V 6 bases short and J 9 bases short, with 18 bases between. The CDR3 runs to 14 residues. The germline V gene has CDR1 SNHLY and CDR2 FYNNEI. The sample is drawn from a study of T cell responses to AZD1222 COVID-19 vaccine. Study background: Second-dose intervals near 4 or 12 weeks were combined. Study-level findings and limits: No repertoire was sampled before or during the peak T cell response, only after it. The donors showed a predominance of white British ancestry and of females, with possible underestimation of clonal diversity. Vaccine-related CD4 TCRs covered spike, predominating at 160-218 and 743-854.

Method: immunoSEQ multiplex PCR; TCRdb's copy keeps in-frame clones and lacks some. The data hold 90,000 to 130,000 clones, with around 92% observed a single time. The material sequenced was peripheral blood, taken on day 0 of AZD1222 vaccination. This chain uses TRBV2 with TRBJ1-5, with D possibly TRBD1 on 5 matching bases. The sequence was collected from an adult in good health. The CDR3 DNA reads as TGTGCCAGCAGACCGGGACTGCCCATAGGGCCCCAGCATTTT. As protein: CASRPGLPIGPQHF.